Each of the 31 T cell receptor beta chains below was sequenced from the same sample in a study of blood T cell repertoires in COVID-19. Here immunoSEQ multiplex PCR was the method, and the copy in TCRdb shows in-frame clones only, minus some. This table has 200,000 to 300,000 clones, about four fifths appearing once. Sequenced material: peripheral blood. The receptor source for this set is a woman older than 75 with COVID-19, enrolled during active disease.

The chain recombines TRBV12-3 or TRBV12-4 with TRBJ2-1; a possible D gene is TRBD2 (6 bases). Trimming took off 7 bases at V and 6 bases at J, with 13 bases between the two ends. The CDR3 is 13 amino acids. CDR3: CASTLTRGNEQFF. The CDR3 bases are TGTGCCAGCACCTTGACTAGAGGCAATGAGCAGTTCTTC.

The rearrangement uses TRBV28 and TRBJ1-2; 7 bases are a match to TRBD1. Per germline, CDR1 MDHEN and CDR2 SYDVKM. V dropped 2 bases and J dropped 5; count of bases not matched to a gene: 8. The CDR3 spans 15 residues. This CDR3 is CASSLRSNRGYGYTF. The CDR3, as DNA: TGTGCCAGCAGTTTAAGGTCGAACAGGGGTTATGGCTACACCTTC.

This sequence joins TRBV19 and TRBJ1-1, with D maybe TRBD1 (5 bases). This CDR3 is 13 amino acids long. V dropped 7 bases and J dropped 4 bases, with 13 bases sitting between them. Per germline, CDR1 LNHDA and CDR2 SQIVND (reference sequence). CDR3 DNA: TGTGCCAGTAAGCTCCAGGGATCCACTGAAGCTTTCTTT. It encodes CASKLQGSTEAFF.

This chain uses TRBV18 with TRBJ2-7; 7 nucleotides align to TRBD1. This CDR3 comprises 15 residues. V lost 4 bases and J lost 2; bases outside the gene matches: 8. Germline loops: CDR1 KGHSH, CDR2 LQKENI. CDR3 loop: CASSQLQGYTYEQYF. The CDR3 DNA sequence: TGTGCCAGCTCACAGCTACAGGGGTATACCTACGAGCAGTACTTC.

This clone showed up just once. The chain is built from TRBV18 and TRBJ2-7; D perhaps matches TRBD1 (6 bases). V was shortened by 0 bases and J by 3 bases, with 9 bases between the two germline ends. The CDR3 has 14 residues. Looked up from germline, CDR1 is KGHSH and CDR2 is LQKENI. The CDR3, as DNA: TGTGCCAGCTCACCACCTATAGGGGGCTACGAGCAGTACTTC. Translated, it gives CASSPPIGGYEQYF.

This rearrangement joins TRBV19 to TRBJ1-1; a possible D gene is TRBD1 (6 bases). The CDR3 covers 11 residues. Germline-derived CDR1 and CDR2 are LNHDA and SQIVND (reference sequence). Trimming removed 10 bases at V and 6 bases at J, with 12 bases between. CDR3 amino acids: CAIARGAEAFF. CDR3 coding DNA: TGTGCCATTGCCAGGGGCGCTGAAGCTTTCTTT. The full variable domain, rest sourced from reference TRBV19 and TRBJ1-1, is DGGITQSPKYLFRKEGQNVTLSCEQNLNHDAMYWYRQDPGQGLRLIYYSQIVNDFQKGDIAEGYSVSREKKESFPLTVTSAQKNPTAFYLCAIARGAEAFFGQGTRLTVV.

The V call is TRBV11-2, the J call TRBJ2-2; D unclear. Per the germline V gene, CDR1 is SGHAT and CDR2 is FQNNGV. V lost 5 bases and J lost 3, with 10 bases in between. The CDR3 runs to 14 residues. CDR3 bases: TGTGCCAGCAGCCCATGGCTTCACACCGGGGAGCTGTTTTTT. Translated, it gives CASSPWLHTGELFF.

The chain has TRBV24-1 and TRBJ2-7, with 7 positions matching TRBD2. V lost 5 bases to trimming and J lost 2 bases; unmatched junction nucleotides: 8. The germline V gene encodes CDR1 KGHDR and CDR2 SFDVKD. The CDR3 spans 15 residues. The CDR3 region is CATSAVRGSPYEQYF. In DNA form, the CDR3 reads TGTGCCACCAGTGCCGTGCGGGGGAGTCCCTACGAGCAGTACTTC.

For the CDR3, the DNA is TGTGCCAGCTCACCACAGCCTGAGTCTTACTATGGCTACACCTTC. Translation gives CASSPQPESYYGYTF. The chain employs TRBV18 and TRBJ1-2; no reliable D call. The V gene lost 1 base and the J gene lost 3 bases, with 12 bases spanning the gap. The CDR3 runs to 15 residues. Germline CDR1 KGHSH, CDR2 LQKENI.

The CDR3 region is CASGGRGDTEAFF. The CDR3 region has the DNA TGTGCTAGTGGCGGTCGAGGCGACACTGAAGCTTTCTTT. The chain couples TRBV12-5 to TRBJ1-1; D gene unclear. Germline V lookup: CDR1 LGHNT, CDR2 FRNRAP. Deletions cut 6 bases from V and 3 bases from J, with 11 bases between. The CDR3 extends over 13 amino acids.

The chain carries TRBV4-1 and TRBJ2-3, with 11 bases lining up with TRBD2. CDR1 is MGHRA, CDR2 YSYEKL, per germline. J lost 11 bases, V lost 0 bases, and 4 bases had no gene match. The CDR3 extends over 14 amino acids. The CDR3 sequence: CASSQDWTSGRQYF. CDR3 in DNA: TGCGCCAGCAGCCAAGATTGGACTAGCGGGCGGCAGTATTTT.

This chain uses TRBV28 with TRBJ1-2; 8 nucleotides align to TRBD1. The germline V gene has CDR1 MDHEN and CDR2 SYDVKM. The CDR3 spans 15 residues. After removal of 5 bases from V and 8 bases from J, the junction contained 13 bases not matched to a gene. The CDR3 nucleotides read TGTGCCAGCAGTGTGGACAGGGCCTCTATTTGGGGCTACACCTTC. Encoded protein: CASSVDRASIWGYTF.

The chain joins TRBV18 to TRBJ1-3; D unresolved. Deletions cut 3 bases from V and 4 bases from J, with 4 bases between. Germline-derived CDR1 and CDR2 are KGHSH and LQKENI. The CDR3 covers 12 residues. The CDR3 here is CASSPFGNTIYF. Here the CDR3 DNA reads TGTGCCAGCTCACCCTTCGGAAACACCATATATTTT.

V gene TRBV18 combines with J gene TRBJ2-7; D is undetermined. The germline CDR1 and CDR2 sequences are KGHSH and LQKENI. Trimming pared 2 bases from V and 4 bases from J, leaving 9 bases between. The CDR3 extends over 13 amino acids. This chain's CDR3 is CASSPGNGYEQYF. The CDR3 nucleotides are TGTGCCAGCTCACCAGGTAACGGGTACGAGCAGTACTTC.

A few counts support this clone. The V gene is TRBV5-1, the J gene TRBJ2-7, with D possibly TRBD2 on 6 matching bases. The CDR3 extends over 14 amino acids. CDR1 SGHRS and CDR2 YFSETQ come from the germline V gene. Trimming took 4 bases from V and 2 from J, leaving 13 bases between them. CDR3 sequence: CASSPEGLPYEQYF. In DNA, the CDR3 is TGCGCCAGCAGCCCGGAGGGTCTGCCCTACGAGCAGTACTTC.

This chain links TRBV7-3 with TRBJ2-1; D uncertain. V lost 5 bases and J lost 6, with 17 bases in between. CDR1 SGHTA and CDR2 FQGTGA come from the germline V gene. This CDR3 is 15 amino acids long. The CDR3 nucleotides read TGTGCCAGCAGCCGGAATCCCAGGCCACTCAATGAGCAGTTCTTC. Translated, it gives CASSRNPRPLNEQFF.

For this clone: The germline gene is not matched at one end of the junction; a read error may be the cause. The CDR3 region has the DNA TGTGCCAGCAGTCTCACACGATCAGACAGCCTTCATTTT. Its translation: CASSLTRSDSLHF. V is TRBV6-5 and J is TRBJ1-3, with TRBD1 as a possible D gene (5 bases). Germline CDR1 is MNHEY and CDR2 is SVGAGI. This CDR3 spans 13 amino acids.

The rearrangement joins TRBV28 to TRBJ1-2; D is possibly TRBD1 (5 bases). Per the germline V gene, CDR1 is MDHEN and CDR2 is SYDVKM. The V end was cut by 2 bases, the J end by 8 bases, with 15 bases between. The CDR3 is 14 amino acids. CDR3 coding DNA: TGTGCCAGCAGTTTAGAAAGGCCGGAGGGGGGCTACACCTTC. Protein product: CASSLERPEGGYTF.

The J gene is TRBJ1-1, the V gene TRBV27, with 7 bases lining up with TRBD1. Germline CDR1 and CDR2: MNHEY and SMNVEV (reference sequence). The CDR3 is 15 amino acids. With 5 bases clipped from V and 1 base from J, the junction kept 7 bases outside the gene matches. The DNA for the CDR3 is TGTGCCAGCAGTCCCTGGGACAGCCAGAACACTGAAGCTTTCTTT. Encoded protein: CASSPWDSQNTEAFF.

The CDR3 DNA follows: TGTGCCAGCACCCGCGGCGGGACAGGGAATCAGCCCCAGCATTTT. Amino acid sequence: CASTRGGTGNQPQHF. The V and J genes are TRBV28 and TRBJ1-5, with TRBD1 identical over 9 bases. With 7 bases clipped from V and 4 bases from J, the junction kept 8 bases outside the gene matches. Germline CDR1 is MDHEN and CDR2 is SYDVKM. The CDR3 is made up of 15 amino acids.

This clone was detected many times. The chain carries TRBV11-2 and TRBJ1-1; 8 bases align to TRBD1. Germline V gene data show CDR1 as SGHAT and CDR2 as FQNNGV. The CDR3 loop spans 17 amino acids. Unmatched junction bases numbered 13, after V lost 6 bases and J lost 1 base. CDR3 loop: CASRKTGADPRNTEAFF. In DNA, the CDR3 is TGTGCCAGCAGAAAGACAGGGGCAGACCCCCGGAACACTGAAGCTTTCTTT.

The chain joins TRBV5-1 to TRBJ1-6; D is perhaps TRBD1 (5 bases). CDR1 and CDR2 from the germline V gene are SGHRS and YFSETQ. This CDR3 has 14 amino acids. The germline V and J ends were trimmed by 3 bases and 8 bases, with 12 bases remaining between them. CDR3 sequence: CASSSIGADSPLHF. For the CDR3, the DNA is TGCGCCAGCAGCTCTATTGGGGCGGATTCACCCCTCCACTTT.

Written as DNA, the CDR3 is TGTGCCAGCAGCCTGACAGACACTGAAGCTTTCTTT. This sequence encodes CASSLTDTEAFF. The V call is TRBV6-6, the J call TRBJ1-1, with D possibly being TRBD1 (5 bases). The V gene lost 6 bases and the J gene lost 3 bases, with 8 bases spanning the gap. The CDR3 consists of 12 residues. Germline values: CDR1 MNHNY, CDR2 SVGAGI (reference sequence).

The chain links TRBV27 to TRBJ2-1; 7 bases align to TRBD2. The CDR3 has 15 residues. CDR1 MNHEY and CDR2 SMNVEV come from the germline V gene (reference sequence). With V trimmed by 7 bases and J by 3 bases, 9 bases remained unmatched. The CDR3 loop reads CASTVSGAIYNEQFF. The CDR3 region has the DNA TGTGCCAGCACAGTGAGCGGGGCAATCTACAATGAGCAGTTCTTC.

The rearrangement joins TRBV6-2 or TRBV6-3 to TRBJ1-5; D gene ambiguous. V lost 6 bases and J lost 7, with 19 bases in between. The germline V gene encodes CDR1 MNHEY and CDR2 SVGEGT. There are 15 residues in the CDR3. The CDR3 loop reads CASSPSGRRNQPQHF. The CDR3 nucleotides are TGTGCCAGCAGCCCAAGTGGGAGGCGGAACCAGCCCCAGCATTTT.

Of note for this clone: This sample includes further DNA sequences coding for the same CDR3. CDR3 nucleotide sequence: TGTGCCAGTAGTCCCGGGGACAGGGGGAATCAGCCCCAGCATTTT. This encodes CASSPGDRGNQPQHF. V usage is TRBV19 and J usage is TRBJ1-5; 11 nucleotides line up with TRBD1. The V segment lost 5 bases and the J segment 4 bases; nucleotides outside the gene matches: 4. The germline CDR1 and CDR2 sequences are LNHDA and SQIVND (reference sequence). The CDR3 has 15 amino acids.

The chain couples TRBV18 to TRBJ2-1; 7 bases fit TRBD2. The trim removed 8 bases at V and 0 bases at J, leaving 4 bases unmatched. The CDR3 totals 14 residues. CDR1 and CDR2 from the germline V gene are KGHSH and LQKENI. The DNA for the CDR3 is TGTGCCAGCATCACTAGCGACTCCTACAATGAGCAGTTCTTC. This sequence encodes CASITSDSYNEQFF.

This chain joins TRBV30 and TRBJ2-2; 7 bases map to TRBD1. The CDR3 has 13 amino acids. In germline, CDR1 is GTSNPN, CDR2 SVGIG (reference sequence). V gave up 3 bases and J gave up 7 bases; unmatched junction bases: 5. The CDR3 DNA sequence: TGTGCCTGGAGGGATCAGGGGGTCGGGGAGCTGTTTTTT. Its protein is CAWRDQGVGELFF. The variable domain in full, with the rest retrieved from reference TRBV30 and TRBJ2-2, is SQTIHQWPATLVQPVGSPLSLECTVEGTSNPNLYWYRQAAGRGLQLLFYSVGIGQISSEVPQNLSASRPQDRQFILSSKKLLLSDSGFYLCAWRDQGVGELFFGEGSRLTVL.

The V call is TRBV6-5, the J call TRBJ2-1; 8 bases align to TRBD1. The V gene end was trimmed by 4 bases and the J gene end by 7 bases; junction bases not matched to a gene: 9. The CDR3 totals 15 residues. Germline CDR1 reads MNHEY; CDR2 reads SVGAGI. DNA of the CDR3: TGTGCCAGCAGTTCCACAGGGGGAGGTGGGAATGAGCAGTTCTTC. Translation: CASSSTGGGGNEQFF.

The V gene is TRBV24-1, the J gene TRBJ2-3; weak D call: TRBD2 (5 bases). The CDR3 is 14 amino acids. Germline V lookup: CDR1 KGHDR, CDR2 SFDVKD. V was pared by 3 bases and J by 0 bases, with 6 bases between. The CDR3: CATSDTGSTDTQYF. CDR3 nucleotide sequence: TGTGCCACCAGTGATACGGGAAGCACAGATACGCAGTATTTT.

This clone showed up just once. The chain employs TRBV6-1 and TRBJ2-7; 10 nucleotides line up with TRBD2. J lost 1 base, V lost 4 bases, and 4 bases had no gene match. Germline CDR1 and CDR2: MNHNS and SASEGT. The CDR3 is made up of 15 amino acids. CDR3 in DNA: TGTGCCAGCAGTGTAGCGGGGGGTCAATCCTACGAGCAGTACTTC. Translating it yields CASSVAGGQSYEQYF.